The source of this T cell receptor (beta chain) is a study of blood T cell repertoires in COVID-19. Study in general: Specimens from acute and convalescent COVID-19 originated in the United States, Italy and Spain. Sources were T cells, B-cell-depleted T cells, or PBMCs; the material itself was cDNA or gDNA.

In the authors' workflow: From reference gene primer amplification, estimates of nucleated cell counts were derived. Some clones are missing from TCRdb's copy, which holds only in-frame ones; the method was immunoSEQ multiplex PCR. That table gives V, J and clone size, and the DNA gave D and trimming. The sample has about 120,000 clones, almost 90% seen once. The CDR3 covers 13 residues. V lost 6 bases to trimming and J lost 8 bases; unmatched junction nucleotides: 7. Input material: peripheral blood. The chain links TRBV12-3 or TRBV12-4 to TRBJ2-3; 8 bases line up with TRBD2. The clonotype was recovered from a woman aged 50 to 60 with active or convalescent COVID-19. CDR3 residues: CASRSAGAATQYF. The CDR3 DNA is TGTGCCAGCAGGTCAGCGGGAGCAGCTACGCAGTATTTT.